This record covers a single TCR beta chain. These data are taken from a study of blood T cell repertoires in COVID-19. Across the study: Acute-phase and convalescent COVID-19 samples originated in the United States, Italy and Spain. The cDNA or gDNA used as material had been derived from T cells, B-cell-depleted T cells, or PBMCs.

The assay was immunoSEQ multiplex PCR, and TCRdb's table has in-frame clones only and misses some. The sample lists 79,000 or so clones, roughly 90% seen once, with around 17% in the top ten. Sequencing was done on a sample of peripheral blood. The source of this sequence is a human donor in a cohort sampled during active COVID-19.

The CDR3 region is CASSAGQVTTNEKLFF. CDR3 DNA: TGTGCCAGCAGCGCCGGACAGGTTACAACTAATGAAAAACTGTTTTTT. The rearrangement uses TRBV9 and TRBJ1-4; 7 bases agree with TRBD1. The CDR3 spans 16 residues. J gave up 0 bases and V 3 bases, and 5 bases lay outside the gene matches. Per germline, CDR1 SGDLS and CDR2 YYNGEE.